Shown below are 3 T cell receptor beta chains from a single sample sequenced in a study of T cell changes during pregnancy in multiple sclerosis. Sequencing was performed with immunoSEQ multiplex PCR; in TCRdb, only in-frame clones are kept and a portion is missing. The sample includes approximately 60,000 clones, about 90% of them seen just once. This specimen was peripheral blood, taken in the second trimester of pregnancy. Receptors were obtained from a female donor in good health, enrolled as a control in a pregnancy study.

CDR3 coding DNA: TGTGCCAGCAGTTTCGGGGGGAAGGAAAACTATGGCTACACCTTC. It specifies CASSFGGKENYGYTF. The rearrangement links TRBV28 to TRBJ1-2, with D tentatively TRBD1 (5 bases). The CDR3 covers 15 residues. V lost 3 bases and J lost 2, with 13 bases in between. Germline values: CDR1 MDHEN, CDR2 SYDVKM.

This chain links TRBV18 with TRBJ1-2; TRBD1 matches 7 bases. V was pared by 4 bases and J by 3 bases, with 2 bases of the junction left unmatched. The CDR3 runs to 13 residues. Germline values: CDR1 KGHSH, CDR2 LQKENI. CDR3 bases: TGTGCCAGCTCACAAGGACAGGACTATGGCTACACCTTC. Translated: CASSQGQDYGYTF.

This chain joins TRBV7-9 and TRBJ2-5; possibly TRBD1 for D (5 bases). Germline-derived CDR1 and CDR2 are SEHNR and FQNEAQ (reference sequence). V lost 2 bases to trimming and J lost 5 bases, with 15 bases between them. The length of the CDR3 is 15 residues. The CDR3 reads CASSLQLGPWETQYF. DNA of the CDR3: TGTGCCAGCAGCTTACAATTGGGGCCGTGGGAGACCCAGTACTTC.